The present T cell receptor (beta chain) was sequenced within a study of T-cell memory formation after mild COVID-19. The V end was cut by 6 bases, the J end by 11 bases, with 17 bases between. The germline gives CDR1 MNHNS, CDR2 SASEGT. This CDR3 contains 13 residues. The 5'RACE method, run with constant-segment primers, produced TCR alpha and TCR beta cDNA libraries (carrying sample barcodes and UMIs). TCRdb used MiXCR to reprocess the 5' RACE reads, holding one entry per CDR3 protein. The table lists 300,000 to 350,000 distinct CDR3 sequences, 10% to 15% of them singletons. A word on this clonotype: Its antigen is currently unknown.

Study-wide points: The main location of contracting CD4+ clones was CM and EM, and that of contracting CD8+ clones was EMRA. That cross-reactive memory joined was suggested by some responding clones appearing in pre-infection memory.

This TCR came from a man aged 18-30 years who had mild COVID-19 (a few samples of this study predate the infection). Cell type and time point are not known. The sample taken for sequencing was PBMCs or a T cell subset sorted from them (not recorded which). This chain joins TRBV6-1 and TRBJ1-5; D is unresolved. CDR3 sequence reads: CASRTLEVGTQHF. Written as DNA, the CDR3 is TGTGCCAGCAGGACACTAGAGGTCGGAACCCAGCATTTT.